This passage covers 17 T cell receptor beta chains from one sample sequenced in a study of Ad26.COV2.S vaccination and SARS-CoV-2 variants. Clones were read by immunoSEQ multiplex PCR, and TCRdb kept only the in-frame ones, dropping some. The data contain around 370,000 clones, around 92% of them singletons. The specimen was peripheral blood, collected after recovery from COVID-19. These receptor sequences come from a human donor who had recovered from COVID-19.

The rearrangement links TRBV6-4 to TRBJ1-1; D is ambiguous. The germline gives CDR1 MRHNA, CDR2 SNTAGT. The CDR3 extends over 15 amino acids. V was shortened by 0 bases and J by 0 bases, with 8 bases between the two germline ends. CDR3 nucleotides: TGTGCCAGCAGTGACTCGAGGATTATGAACACTGAAGCTTTCTTT. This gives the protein CASSDSRIMNTEAFF.

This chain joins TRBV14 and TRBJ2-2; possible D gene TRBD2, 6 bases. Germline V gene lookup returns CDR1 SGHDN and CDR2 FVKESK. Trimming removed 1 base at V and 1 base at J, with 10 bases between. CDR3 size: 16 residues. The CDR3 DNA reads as TGTGCCAGCAGCCAAGGATCGGGGGTGAACACCGGGGAGCTGTTTTTT. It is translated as CASSQGSGVNTGELFF.

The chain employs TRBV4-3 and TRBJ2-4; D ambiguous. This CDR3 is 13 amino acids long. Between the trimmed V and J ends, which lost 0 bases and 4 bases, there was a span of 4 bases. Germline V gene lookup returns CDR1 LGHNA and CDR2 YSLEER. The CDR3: CASSQEWKNIQYF. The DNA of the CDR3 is TGCGCCAGCAGCCAAGAATGGAAAAACATTCAGTACTTC.

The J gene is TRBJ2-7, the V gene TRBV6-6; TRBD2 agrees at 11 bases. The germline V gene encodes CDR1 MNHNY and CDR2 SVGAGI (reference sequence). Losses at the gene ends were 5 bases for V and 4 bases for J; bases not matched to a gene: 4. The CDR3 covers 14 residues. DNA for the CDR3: TGTGCCAGCAGTATTGGACTAGCGGGTTACGAGCAGTACTTC. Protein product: CASSIGLAGYEQYF.

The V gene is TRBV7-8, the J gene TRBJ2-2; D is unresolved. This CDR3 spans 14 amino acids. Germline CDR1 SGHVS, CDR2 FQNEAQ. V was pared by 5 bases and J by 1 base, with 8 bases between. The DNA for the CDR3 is TGTGCCAGCAGCCCCGATAGGAACACCGGGGAGCTGTTTTTT. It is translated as CASSPDRNTGELFF. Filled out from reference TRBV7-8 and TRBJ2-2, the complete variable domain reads GAGVSQSPRYKVAKRGQDVALRCDPISGHVSLFWYQQALGQGPEFLTYFQNEAQLDKSGLPSDRFFAERPEGSVSTLKIQRTQQEDSAVYLCASSPDRNTGELFFGEGSRLTVL.

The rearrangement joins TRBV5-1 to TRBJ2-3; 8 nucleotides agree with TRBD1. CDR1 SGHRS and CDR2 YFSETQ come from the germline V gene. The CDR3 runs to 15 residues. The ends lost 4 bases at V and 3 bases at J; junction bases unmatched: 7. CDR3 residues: CASSRRTGWTDTQYF. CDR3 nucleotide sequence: TGCGCCAGCAGCAGACGGACAGGGTGGACAGATACGCAGTATTTT.

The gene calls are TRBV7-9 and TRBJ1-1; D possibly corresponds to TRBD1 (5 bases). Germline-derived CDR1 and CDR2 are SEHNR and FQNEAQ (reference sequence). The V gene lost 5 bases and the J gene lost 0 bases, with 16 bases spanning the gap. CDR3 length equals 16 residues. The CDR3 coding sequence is TGTGCCAGCAGCGTAGACAGAATCGGGATGAACACTGAAGCTTTCTTT. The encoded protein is CASSVDRIGMNTEAFF.

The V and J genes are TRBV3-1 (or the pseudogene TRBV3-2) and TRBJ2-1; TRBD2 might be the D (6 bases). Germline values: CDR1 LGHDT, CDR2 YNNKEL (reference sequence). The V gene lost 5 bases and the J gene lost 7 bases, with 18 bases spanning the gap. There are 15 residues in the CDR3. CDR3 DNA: TGTGCCAGCAGCGCCATCGGTTTAGCGGAAAATGAGCAGTTCTTC. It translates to CASSAIGLAENEQFF.

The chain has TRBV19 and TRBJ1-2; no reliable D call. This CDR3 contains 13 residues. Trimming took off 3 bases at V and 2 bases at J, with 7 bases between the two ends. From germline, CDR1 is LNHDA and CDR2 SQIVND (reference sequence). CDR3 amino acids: CASSIGRNYGYTF. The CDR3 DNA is TGTGCCAGTAGTATTGGCAGGAACTATGGCTACACCTTC.

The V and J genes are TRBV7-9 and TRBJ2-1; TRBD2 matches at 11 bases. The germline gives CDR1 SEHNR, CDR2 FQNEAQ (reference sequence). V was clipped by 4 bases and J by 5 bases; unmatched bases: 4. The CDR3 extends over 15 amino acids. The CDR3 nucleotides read TGTGCCAGCAGCTATAGCGGGGGGGCCAACAATGAGCAGTTCTTC. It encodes CASSYSGGANNEQFF.

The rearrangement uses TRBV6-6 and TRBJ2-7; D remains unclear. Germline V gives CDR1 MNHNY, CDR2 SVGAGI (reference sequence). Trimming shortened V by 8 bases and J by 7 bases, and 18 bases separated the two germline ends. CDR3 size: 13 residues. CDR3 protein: CASCPLTHGEQYF. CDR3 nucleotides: TGTGCCAGCTGCCCACTGACCCATGGGGAGCAGTACTTC.

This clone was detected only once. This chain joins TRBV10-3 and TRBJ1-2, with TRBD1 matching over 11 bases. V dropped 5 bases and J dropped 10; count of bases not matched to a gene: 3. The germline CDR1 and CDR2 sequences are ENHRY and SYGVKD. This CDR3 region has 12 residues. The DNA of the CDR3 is TGTGCCATCAGTCCGGGACAGGGGGACTACACCTTC. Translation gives CAISPGQGDYTF.

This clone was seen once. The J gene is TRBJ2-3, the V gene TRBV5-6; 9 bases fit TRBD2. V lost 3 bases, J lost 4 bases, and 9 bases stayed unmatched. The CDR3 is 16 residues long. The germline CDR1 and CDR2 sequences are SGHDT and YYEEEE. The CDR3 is CASSSPGLAFPDTQYF. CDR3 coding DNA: TGTGCCAGCAGCTCCCCGGGACTAGCCTTTCCAGATACGCAGTATTTT.

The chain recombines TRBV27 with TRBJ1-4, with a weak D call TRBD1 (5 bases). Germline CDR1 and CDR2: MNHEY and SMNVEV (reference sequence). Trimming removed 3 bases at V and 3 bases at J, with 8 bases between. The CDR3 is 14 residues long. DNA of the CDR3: TGTGCCAGCAGTTTTGTAGGGGCTAATGAAAAACTGTTTTTT. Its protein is CASSFVGANEKLFF.

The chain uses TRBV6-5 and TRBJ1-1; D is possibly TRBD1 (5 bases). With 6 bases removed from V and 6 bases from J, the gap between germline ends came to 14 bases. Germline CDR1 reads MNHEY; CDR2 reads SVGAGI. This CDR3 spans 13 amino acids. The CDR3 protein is CASSPSGVAEAFF. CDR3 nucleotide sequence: TGTGCCAGCAGCCCCTCGGGGGTCGCTGAAGCTTTCTTT.

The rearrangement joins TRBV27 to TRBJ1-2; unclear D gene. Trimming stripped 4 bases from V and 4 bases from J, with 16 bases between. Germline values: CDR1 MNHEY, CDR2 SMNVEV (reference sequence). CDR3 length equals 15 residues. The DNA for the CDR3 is TGTGCCAGCAGTTCCCTTCGGGCGGGGTTCTATGGCTACACCTTC. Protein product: CASSSLRAGFYGYTF.

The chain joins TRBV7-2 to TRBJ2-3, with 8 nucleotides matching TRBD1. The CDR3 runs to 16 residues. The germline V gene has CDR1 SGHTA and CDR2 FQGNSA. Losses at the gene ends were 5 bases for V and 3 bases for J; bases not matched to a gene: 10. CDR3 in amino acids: CASSLSGQGATDTQYF. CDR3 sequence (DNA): TGTGCCAGCAGCCTTAGTGGGCAGGGGGCAACAGATACGCAGTATTTT.